This T cell receptor beta chain was recorded in a study of OX40 agonist ivuxolimab in advanced cancers. About the investigation overall: Ivuxolimab was an agonistic, fully human IgG2 monoclonal antibody directed against OX40 (CD134), a costimulatory receptor. Intravenous ivuxolimab was administered to patients every 2 weeks at six dose levels: 0.01, 0.1, 0.3, 1.5, 3 and 10 mg/kg. Of the 50 or so patients in dose escalation, 19 had hepatocellular carcinoma, about 15 had melanoma, 9 had renal cell carcinoma and 9 had head and neck cancer. A male proportion of roughly 85% and a mean age of approximately 58 years, ranging from about 20 to 80, were recorded for the dose-escalation cohort. Patients were allowed to have had prior anti-PD-1, anti-PD-L1 or anti-CTLA-4 therapy, and approximately 40% of the dose-escalation patients had previously received checkpoint inhibitors. Three dose-escalation patients achieved partial responses, one with hepatocellular carcinoma and two with cutaneous melanoma. The point of sequencing TCRbeta in the periphery was to test whether ivuxolimab changed TCR sequence diversity and drove clonal T-cell expansion. The paper describes the monotherapy dose-escalation part (N of about 47 patients) of the phase I trial of ivuxolimab. The full study reports these points: Which antigens the clonally expanded peripheral T cells were specific for was not determined. In partial responders in the 0.1-3.0 mg/kg groups, normalized peripheral clonal expansion was found to be among the lowest, especially among CD8+ T cells. Clonal expansion of both CD4+ and CD8+ blood T cells was observed from baseline to week 6 at doses 0.1 to 3.0 mg/kg. Low levels of normalized T-cell clonal expansion were also seen in some patients who did not respond. On average, CD8+ T cells showed more expanded clones than CD4+ T cells after ivuxolimab.

About this clone itself: Its binding antigen is unknown. No base-level quality is on record; no much larger clone is a single base apart.

To sequence the TCRbeta CDR3 region, genomic DNA was isolated from the sorted cells. The immunoSEQ Assay was used for sequencing of TCRbeta CDR3 regions. Entries here come from immuneACCESS through TCRdb and include only in-frame sequences with V and J called. Some clones fail to appear in such tables; in the studies checked, an unresolved V gene covers under half of the shortfall, and the cause of the remainder is unknown. A total of 85,000 to 120,000 clones appear in this sample, over 75% of them only once. The ten largest clones take up 0.48% of the sample. V loses 8 bases at its end and J loses 1 base; junction bases beyond the gene matches: 7. The CDR3 spans 15 residues, from the cysteine through the phenylalanine. Only CDR3 DNA remains: 45 bases, in frame from the first base. The CDR1 and CDR2 encoded by the germline V gene are MNHEY and SVGAGI. The trial excluded patients who had a history of autoimmune disease or who were on systemic immunosuppression. In every dose cohort, peripheral blood was drawn for TCR sequencing at baseline, cycle 4 day 1, and cycle 7 day 1. Samples came from an open-label, multicenter, first-in-human phase I dose-escalation trial of ivuxolimab. Adults with locally advanced or metastatic melanoma, renal cell, hepatocellular, or head and neck squamous cell carcinoma were enrolled in the trial. Before TCR sequencing, CD4+ and CD8+ T cells were separately sorted from peripheral blood.

The chain was built from TRBV6-5 and TRBJ2-1, with 8 central nucleotides matching TRBD2. Material: CD4+ or CD8+ T cells sorted from blood, obtained in a trial of the OX40 agonist ivuxolimab. The source of this sequence is an adult with an advanced solid tumor such as melanoma, head and neck, liver or kidney cancer. The DNA sequence reads TGTGCCAGCGCCCCTGGCGGGGGGTCCTACAATGAGCAGTTCTTC. The encoded protein is CASAPGGGSYNEQFF.